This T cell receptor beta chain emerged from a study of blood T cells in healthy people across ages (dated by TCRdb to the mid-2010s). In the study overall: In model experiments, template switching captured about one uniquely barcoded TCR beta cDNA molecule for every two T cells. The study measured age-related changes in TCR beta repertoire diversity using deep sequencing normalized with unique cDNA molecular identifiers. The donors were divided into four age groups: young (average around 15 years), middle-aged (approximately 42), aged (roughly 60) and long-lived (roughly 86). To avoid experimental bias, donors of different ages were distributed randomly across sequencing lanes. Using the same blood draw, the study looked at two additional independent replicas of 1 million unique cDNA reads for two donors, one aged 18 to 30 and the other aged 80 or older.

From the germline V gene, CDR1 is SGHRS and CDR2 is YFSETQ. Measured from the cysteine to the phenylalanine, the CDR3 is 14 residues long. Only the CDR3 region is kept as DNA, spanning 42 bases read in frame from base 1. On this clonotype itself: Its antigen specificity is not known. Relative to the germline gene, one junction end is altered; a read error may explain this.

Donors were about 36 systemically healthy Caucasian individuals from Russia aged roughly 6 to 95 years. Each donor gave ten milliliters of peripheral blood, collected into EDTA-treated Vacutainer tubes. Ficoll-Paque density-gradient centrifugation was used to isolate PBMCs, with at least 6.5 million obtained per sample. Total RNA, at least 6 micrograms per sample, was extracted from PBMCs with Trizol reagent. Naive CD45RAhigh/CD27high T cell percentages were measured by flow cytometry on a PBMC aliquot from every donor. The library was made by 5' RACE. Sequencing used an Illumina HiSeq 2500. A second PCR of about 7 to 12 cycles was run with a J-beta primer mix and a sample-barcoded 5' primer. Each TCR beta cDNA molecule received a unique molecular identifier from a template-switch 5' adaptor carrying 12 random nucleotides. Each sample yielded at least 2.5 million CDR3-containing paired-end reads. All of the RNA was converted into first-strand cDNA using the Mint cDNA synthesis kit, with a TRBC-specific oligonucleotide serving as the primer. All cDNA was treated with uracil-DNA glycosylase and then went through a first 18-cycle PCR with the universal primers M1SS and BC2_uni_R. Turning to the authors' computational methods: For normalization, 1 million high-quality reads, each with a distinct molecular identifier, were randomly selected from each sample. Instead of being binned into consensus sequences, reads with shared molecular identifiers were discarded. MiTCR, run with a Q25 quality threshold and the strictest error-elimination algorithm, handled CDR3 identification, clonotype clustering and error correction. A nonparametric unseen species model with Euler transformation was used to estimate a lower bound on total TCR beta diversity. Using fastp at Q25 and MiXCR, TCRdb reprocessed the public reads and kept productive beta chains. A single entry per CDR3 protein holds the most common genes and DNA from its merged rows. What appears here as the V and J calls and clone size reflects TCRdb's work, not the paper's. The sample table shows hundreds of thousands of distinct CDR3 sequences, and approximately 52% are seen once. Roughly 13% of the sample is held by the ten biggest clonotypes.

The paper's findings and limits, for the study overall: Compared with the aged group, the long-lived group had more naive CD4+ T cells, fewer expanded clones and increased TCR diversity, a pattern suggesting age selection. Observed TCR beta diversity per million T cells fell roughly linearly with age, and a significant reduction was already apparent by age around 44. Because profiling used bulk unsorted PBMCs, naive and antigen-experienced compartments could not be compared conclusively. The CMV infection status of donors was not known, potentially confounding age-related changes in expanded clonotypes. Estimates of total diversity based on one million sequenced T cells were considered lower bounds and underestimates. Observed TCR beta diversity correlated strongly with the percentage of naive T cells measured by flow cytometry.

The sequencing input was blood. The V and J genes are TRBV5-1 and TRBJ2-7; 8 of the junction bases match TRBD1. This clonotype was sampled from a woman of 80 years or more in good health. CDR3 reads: CASSLGDRYNEQYF. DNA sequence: TGCGCCAGTAGCTTGGGGGACAGGTACAATGAGCAGTACTTC. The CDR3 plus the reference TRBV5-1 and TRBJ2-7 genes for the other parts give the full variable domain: KAGVTQTPRYLIKTRGQQVTLSCSPISGHRSVSWYQQTPGQGLQFLFEYFSETQRNKGNFPGRFSGRQFSNSRSEMNVSTLELGDSALYLCASSLGDRYNEQYFGPGTRLTVT.